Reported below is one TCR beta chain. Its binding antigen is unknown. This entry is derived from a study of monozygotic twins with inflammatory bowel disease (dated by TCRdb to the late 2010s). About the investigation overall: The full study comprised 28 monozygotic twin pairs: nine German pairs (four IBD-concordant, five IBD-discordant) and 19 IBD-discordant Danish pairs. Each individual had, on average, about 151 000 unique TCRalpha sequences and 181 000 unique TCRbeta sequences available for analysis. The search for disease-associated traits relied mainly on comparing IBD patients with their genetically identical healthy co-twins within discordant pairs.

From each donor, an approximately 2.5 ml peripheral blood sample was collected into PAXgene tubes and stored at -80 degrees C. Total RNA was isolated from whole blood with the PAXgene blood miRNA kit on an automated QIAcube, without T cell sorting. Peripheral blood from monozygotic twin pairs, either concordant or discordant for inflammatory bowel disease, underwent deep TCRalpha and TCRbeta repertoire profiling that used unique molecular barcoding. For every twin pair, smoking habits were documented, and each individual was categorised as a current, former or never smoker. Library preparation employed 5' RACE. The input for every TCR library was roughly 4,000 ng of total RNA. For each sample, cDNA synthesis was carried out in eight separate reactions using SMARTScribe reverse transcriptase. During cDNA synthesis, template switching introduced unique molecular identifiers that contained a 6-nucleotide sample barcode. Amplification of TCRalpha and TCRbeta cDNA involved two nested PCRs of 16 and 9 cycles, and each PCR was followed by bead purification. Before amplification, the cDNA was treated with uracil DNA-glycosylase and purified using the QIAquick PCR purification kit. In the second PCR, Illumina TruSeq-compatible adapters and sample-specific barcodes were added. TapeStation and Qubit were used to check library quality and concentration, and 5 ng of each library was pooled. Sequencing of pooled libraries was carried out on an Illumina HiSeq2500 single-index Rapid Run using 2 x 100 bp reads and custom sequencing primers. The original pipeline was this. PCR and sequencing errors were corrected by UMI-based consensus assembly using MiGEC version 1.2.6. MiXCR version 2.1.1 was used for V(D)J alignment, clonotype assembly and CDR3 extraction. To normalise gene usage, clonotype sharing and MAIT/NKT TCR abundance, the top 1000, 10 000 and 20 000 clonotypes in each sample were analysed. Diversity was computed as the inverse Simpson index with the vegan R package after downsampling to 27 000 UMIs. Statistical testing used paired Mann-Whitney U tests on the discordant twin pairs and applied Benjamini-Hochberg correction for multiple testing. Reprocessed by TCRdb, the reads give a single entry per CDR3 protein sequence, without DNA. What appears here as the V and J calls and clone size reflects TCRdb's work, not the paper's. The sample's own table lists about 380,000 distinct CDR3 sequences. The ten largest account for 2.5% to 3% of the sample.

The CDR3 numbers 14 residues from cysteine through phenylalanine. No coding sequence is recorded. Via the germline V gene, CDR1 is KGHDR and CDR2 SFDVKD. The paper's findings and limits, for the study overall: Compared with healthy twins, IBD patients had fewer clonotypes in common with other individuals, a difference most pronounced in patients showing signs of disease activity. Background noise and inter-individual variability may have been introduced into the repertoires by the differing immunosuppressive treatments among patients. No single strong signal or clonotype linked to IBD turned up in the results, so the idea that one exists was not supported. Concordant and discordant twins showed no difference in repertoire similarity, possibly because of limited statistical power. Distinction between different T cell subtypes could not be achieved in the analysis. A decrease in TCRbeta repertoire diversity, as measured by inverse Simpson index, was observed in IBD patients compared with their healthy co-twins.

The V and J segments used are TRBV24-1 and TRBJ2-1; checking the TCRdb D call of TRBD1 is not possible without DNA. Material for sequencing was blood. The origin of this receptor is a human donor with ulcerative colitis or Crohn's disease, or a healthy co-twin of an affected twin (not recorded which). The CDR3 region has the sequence CATRGNKGADEQFF.